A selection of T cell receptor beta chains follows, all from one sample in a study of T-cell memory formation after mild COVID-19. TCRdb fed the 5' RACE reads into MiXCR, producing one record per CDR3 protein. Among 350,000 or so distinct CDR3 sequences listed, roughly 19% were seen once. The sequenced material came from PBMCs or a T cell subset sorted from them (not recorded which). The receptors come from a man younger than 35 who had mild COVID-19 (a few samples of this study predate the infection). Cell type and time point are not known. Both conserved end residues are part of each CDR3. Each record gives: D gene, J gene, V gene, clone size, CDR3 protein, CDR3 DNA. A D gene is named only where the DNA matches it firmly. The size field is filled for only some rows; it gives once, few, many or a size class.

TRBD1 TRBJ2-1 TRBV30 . CAWSFGQGPYF TGTGCCTGGAGTTTCGGACAGGGGCCTTACTTC
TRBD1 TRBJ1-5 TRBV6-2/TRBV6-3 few CASSPRQGWYQPQHF TGTGCCAGCAGTCCTCGACAGGGGTGGTATCAGCCCCAGCATTTT
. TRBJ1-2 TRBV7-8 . CASTLLEGDYGYTF TGTGCCAGCACTCTTTTGGAGGGGGACTATGGCTACACCTTC
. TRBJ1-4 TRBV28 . CASSFGGGTNEKLFF TGTGCCAGCAGTTTTGGAGGGGGAACGAATGAAAAACTGTTTTTT
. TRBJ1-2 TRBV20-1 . CSRREVLGLTGYTF TGCAGTCGTCGAGAAGTCCTGGGGCTGACCGGCTACACCTTC
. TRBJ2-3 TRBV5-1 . CASSLATEDTQYF TGCGCCAGCAGCTTGGCAACTGAGGATACGCAGTATTTT
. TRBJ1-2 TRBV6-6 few CASSPSWRYTF TGTGCCAGCAGTCCGTCCTGGAGGTACACCTTC
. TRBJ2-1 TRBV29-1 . CSVGGGSSYNEQFF TGCAGCGTTGGCGGCGGTAGCTCCTACAATGAGCAGTTCTTC
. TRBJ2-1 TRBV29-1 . CSVDRYRAKYNEQFF TGCAGCGTCGACCGGTACAGAGCGAAATACAATGAGCAGTTCTTC
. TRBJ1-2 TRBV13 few CASSFGTYGYTF TGTGCCAGCAGCTTCGGCACGTATGGCTACACCTTC
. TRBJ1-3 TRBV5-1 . CASSLEGEGSGNTIYF TGCGCCAGCAGCTTGGAGGGTGAAGGGTCAGGAAACACCATATATTTT
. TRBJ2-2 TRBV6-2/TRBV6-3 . CASSRSGSVGELFF TGTGCCAGCAGTAGGTCGGGGTCTGTCGGGGAGCTGTTTTTT
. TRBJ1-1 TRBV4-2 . CASSQDLGGNTEAFF TGTGCCAGCAGCCAAGACCTGGGGGGGAACACTGAAGCTTTCTTT
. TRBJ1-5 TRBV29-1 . CSVGTGGRSNQPQHF TGCAGCGTTGGGACGGGCGGGAGAAGCAATCAGCCCCAGCATTTT
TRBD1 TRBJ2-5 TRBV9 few CASSTGQAEETQYF TGTGCCAGCAGTACGGGACAGGCCGAAGAGACCCAGTACTTC
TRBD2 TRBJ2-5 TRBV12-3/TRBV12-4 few CASSSWTRGEETQYF TGTGCCAGCAGTTCATGGACTAGAGGTGAAGAGACCCAGTACTTC
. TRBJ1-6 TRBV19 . CASSIVASGNSPLHF TGTGCCAGTAGTATCGTCGCCAGCGGGAATTCACCCCTCCACTTT
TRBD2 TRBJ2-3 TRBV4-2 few CASSQYGTSGTDTQYF TGTGCCAGCAGCCAATACGGGACTAGCGGCACAGATACGCAGTATTTT
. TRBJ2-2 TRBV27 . CASSLAQQPANTGELFF TGTGCCAGCAGTTTGGCGCAGCAACCCGCGAACACCGGGGAGCTGTTTTTT
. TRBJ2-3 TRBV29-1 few CSIRLGSSTDTQYF TGCAGCATAAGACTGGGCTCTAGCACAGATACGCAGTATTTT
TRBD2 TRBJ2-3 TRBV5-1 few CASSYLAVTDTQYF TGCGCCAGCAGCTACCTAGCGGTCACAGATACGCAGTATTTT
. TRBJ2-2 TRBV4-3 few CASSPRVGEGTGELFF TGCGCCAGCAGCCCCCGAGTTGGGGAAGGAACCGGGGAGCTGTTTTTT